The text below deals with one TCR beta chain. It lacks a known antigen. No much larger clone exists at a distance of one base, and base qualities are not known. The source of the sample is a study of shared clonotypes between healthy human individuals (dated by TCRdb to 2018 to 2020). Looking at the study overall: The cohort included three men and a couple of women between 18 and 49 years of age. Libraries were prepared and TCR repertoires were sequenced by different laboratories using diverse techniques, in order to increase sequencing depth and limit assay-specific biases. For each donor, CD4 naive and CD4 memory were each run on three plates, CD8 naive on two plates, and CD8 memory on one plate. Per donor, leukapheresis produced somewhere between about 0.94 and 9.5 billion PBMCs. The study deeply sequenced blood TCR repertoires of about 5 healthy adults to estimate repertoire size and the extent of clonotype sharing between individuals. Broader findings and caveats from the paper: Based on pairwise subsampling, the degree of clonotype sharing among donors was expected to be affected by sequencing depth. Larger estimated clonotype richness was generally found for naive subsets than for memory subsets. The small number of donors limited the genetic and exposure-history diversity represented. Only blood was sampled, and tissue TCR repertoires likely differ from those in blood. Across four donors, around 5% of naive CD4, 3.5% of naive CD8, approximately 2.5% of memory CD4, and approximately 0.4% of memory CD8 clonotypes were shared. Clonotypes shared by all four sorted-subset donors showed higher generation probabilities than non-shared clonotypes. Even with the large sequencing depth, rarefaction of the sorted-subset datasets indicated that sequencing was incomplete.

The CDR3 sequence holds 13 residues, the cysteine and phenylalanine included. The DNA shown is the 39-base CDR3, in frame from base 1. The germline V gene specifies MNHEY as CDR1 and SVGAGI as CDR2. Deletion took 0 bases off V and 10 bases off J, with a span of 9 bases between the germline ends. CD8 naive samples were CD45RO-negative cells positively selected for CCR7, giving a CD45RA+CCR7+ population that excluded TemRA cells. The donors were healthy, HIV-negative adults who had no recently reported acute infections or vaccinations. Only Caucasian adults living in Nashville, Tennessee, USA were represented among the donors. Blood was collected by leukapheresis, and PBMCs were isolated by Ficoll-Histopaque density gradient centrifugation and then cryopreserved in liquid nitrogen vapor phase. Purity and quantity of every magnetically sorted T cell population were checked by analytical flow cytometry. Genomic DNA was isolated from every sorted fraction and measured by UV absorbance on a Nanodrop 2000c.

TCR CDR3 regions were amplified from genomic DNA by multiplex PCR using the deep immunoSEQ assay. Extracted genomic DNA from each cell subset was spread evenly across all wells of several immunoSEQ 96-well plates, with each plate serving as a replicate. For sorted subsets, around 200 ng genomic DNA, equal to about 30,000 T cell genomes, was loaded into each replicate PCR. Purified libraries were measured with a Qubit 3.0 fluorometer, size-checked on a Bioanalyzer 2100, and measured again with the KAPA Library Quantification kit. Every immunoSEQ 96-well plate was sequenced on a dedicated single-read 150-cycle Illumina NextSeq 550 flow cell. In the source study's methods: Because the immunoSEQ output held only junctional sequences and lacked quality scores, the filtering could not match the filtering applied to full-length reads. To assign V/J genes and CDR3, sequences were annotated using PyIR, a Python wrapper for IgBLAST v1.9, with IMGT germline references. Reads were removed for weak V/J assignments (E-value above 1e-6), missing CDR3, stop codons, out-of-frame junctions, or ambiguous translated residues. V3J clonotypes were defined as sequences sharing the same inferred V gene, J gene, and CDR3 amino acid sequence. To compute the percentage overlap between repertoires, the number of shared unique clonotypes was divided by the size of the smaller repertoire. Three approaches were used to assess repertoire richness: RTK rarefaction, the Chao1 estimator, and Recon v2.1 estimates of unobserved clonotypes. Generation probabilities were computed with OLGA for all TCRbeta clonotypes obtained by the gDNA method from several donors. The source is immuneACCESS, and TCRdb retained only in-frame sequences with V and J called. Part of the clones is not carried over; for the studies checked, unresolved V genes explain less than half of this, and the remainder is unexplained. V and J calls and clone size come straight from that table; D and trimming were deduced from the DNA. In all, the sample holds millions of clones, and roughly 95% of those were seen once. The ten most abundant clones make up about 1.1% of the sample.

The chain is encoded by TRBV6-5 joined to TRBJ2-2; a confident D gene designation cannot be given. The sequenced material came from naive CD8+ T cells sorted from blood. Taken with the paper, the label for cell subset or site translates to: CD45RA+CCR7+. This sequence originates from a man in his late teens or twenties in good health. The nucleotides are TGTGCCAGCAGTTACTCTCAGGTGGAGGAGCTGTTTTTT. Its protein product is CASSYSQVEELFF.